This is a list of T cell receptor beta chains from one sample in a study of blood T cells in healthy people across ages. In TCRdb, the 5' RACE reads were re-called with MiXCR into one record per CDR3 protein. The sample has about 750,000 distinct CDR3 sequences; approximately 53% are singletons. Sequenced sample: blood. The source is an elderly man in good health. Both conserved end residues are part of each CDR3. D genes are given only for firm matches. Rows may omit the clone size; those that give it use once, few, many or a size class.

DNA,CDR3,V,J,size,D
TGTGCCAGCAGCTTATACACGGGGTTCGGCAATGAGCAGTTCTTC,CASSLYTGFGNEQFF,TRBV7-9,TRBJ2-1,few,NA
TGTGCCAGCAGTGAGCCAGGGAGGTCTGGGGCCAACGTCCTGACTTTC,CASSEPGRSGANVLTF,TRBV2,TRBJ2-6,few,NA
TGTGCCAGCAGCAGATCGACACCTTTGCGTGAGCAGTTCTTC,CASSRSTPLREQFF,TRBV21-1,TRBJ2-1,NA,NA
TGTGCTAGCAGCTTAGGTGCGGCGGGCACAGATACGCAGTATTTT,CASSLGAAGTDTQYF,TRBV7-7,TRBJ2-3,NA,NA
TGTGCCACCAGTGACACCACGACGACTAGCATACAGTACTTC,CATSDTTTTSIQYF,TRBV24-1,TRBJ2-7,NA,TRBD2
TGTGCCAGCAGTTACGGGACAGGGGAATACGAGCAGTACTTC,CASSYGTGEYEQYF,TRBV6-5,TRBJ2-7,many,TRBD1
TGTGCCATCAGTGCCCCAGGGTATGGCTACACCTTC,CAISAPGYGYTF,TRBV10-3,TRBJ1-2,NA,NA
TGTGCCAGCAGACTAGCGCCCTACAATGAGCAGTTCTTC,CASRLAPYNEQFF,TRBV6-2/TRBV6-3,TRBJ2-1,NA,TRBD2
TGTGCCAGCAGTTTAGCGCTCCAGCTGCTTAACTATGGCTACACCTTC,CASSLALQLLNYGYTF,TRBV12-3/TRBV12-4,TRBJ1-2,NA,NA
TGTGCCAGCAGCGCCGGGACTAGCGGGGAAGAGACCCAGTACTTC,CASSAGTSGEETQYF,TRBV3-1,TRBJ2-5,NA,TRBD2
TGTGCCAGCAGTGCCACAGGGTCTGGCTACACCTTC,CASSATGSGYTF,TRBV27,TRBJ1-2,NA,NA
TGTGCCAGCAGCATGGGACAGGGAGGGAACATTCAGTACTTC,CASSMGQGGNIQYF,TRBV3-1,TRBJ2-4,NA,TRBD1
TGCAGCGTTAGCAGGGGGCTGGAGTACGAGCAGTACTTC,CSVSRGLEYEQYF,TRBV29-1,TRBJ2-7,NA,TRBD1
TGTGCCACCACGGGGACACGGGGCACAGATACGCAGTATTTT,CATTGTRGTDTQYF,TRBV10-3,TRBJ2-3,NA,NA
TGTGCCAGCAGTGAGGGACGGGAGACCCAGTACTTC,CASSEGRETQYF,TRBV12-3/TRBV12-4,TRBJ2-5,NA,NA
TGTGCCAGCAGCCCCCCGGGACAGCAAAGTACCGAAGAGACCCAGTACTTC,CASSPPGQQSTEETQYF,TRBV12-3/TRBV12-4,TRBJ2-5,NA,TRBD1
TGTGCCAGCAGTCGGCGGGACGCAACTAATGAAAAACTGTTTTTT,CASSRRDATNEKLFF,TRBV12-3/TRBV12-4,TRBJ1-4,NA,NA
TGCAGTGCTAGAGATGGGACCTACCAAGAGACCCAGTACTTC,CSARDGTYQETQYF,TRBV20-1,TRBJ2-5,few,NA
TGTGCCAGCAGCCGACTAGCAACGGCCGCCGAGCAGTACTTC,CASSRLATAAEQYF,TRBV6-5,TRBJ2-7,NA,TRBD2
TGCAGCGTTGATGGGTACAGGGGATCCTACGAGCAGTACTTC,CSVDGYRGSYEQYF,TRBV29-1,TRBJ2-7,NA,TRBD1
TGTGCCAGCAGCTTAGAGGCTAGGAGCGAGCAGTACTTC,CASSLEARSEQYF,TRBV11-2,TRBJ2-7,few,NA
TGTGCCAGCAGCTTGGCCGGCCCGCGGGTGGGGTCTGAAGCTTTCTTT,CASSLAGPRVGSEAFF,TRBV5-5,TRBJ1-1,NA,NA
TGTGCCAGCTCCTCTCAGGACGGCAACTATGGCTACACCTTC,CASSSQDGNYGYTF,TRBV11-2,TRBJ1-2,NA,NA
TGTGCCAGCAGCTTTGTCCCCGTCGGACAGGGGGAGACCCAGTACTTC,CASSFVPVGQGETQYF,TRBV7-6,TRBJ2-5,NA,TRBD1
TGTGCCAGCAGCGTGACGGGAATCCCGAAAAGTGAGCAGTTCTTC,CASSVTGIPKSEQFF,TRBV9,TRBJ2-1,NA,NA
TGCAGCGTTGCCTTAACACTAGGCCGAGACGCGTATTTT,CSVALTLGRDAYF,TRBV29-1,TRBJ2-3,NA,NA
TGTGCCAGCGGACCGGGACAGGCCTACAATGAGCAGTTCTTC,CASGPGQAYNEQFF,TRBV2,TRBJ2-1,NA,TRBD1
TGTGCCAGCAACGAAGGAACATCCCGGAGCTACACCTTC,CASNEGTSRSYTF,TRBV6-6,TRBJ1-2,NA,NA
TGTGCCAGCAGTATACAGGGGGGAGAGACCCAGTACTTC,CASSIQGGETQYF,TRBV27,TRBJ2-5,few,TRBD1
TGTGCCACCCTTAGCAGGTCCTTTGGGGCCAACGTCCTGACTTTC,CATLSRSFGANVLTF,TRBV6-5,TRBJ2-6,NA,NA
TGCGCCAGCAGCGCTAATAGACAGGTCGTCTCCTACGAGCAGTACTTC,CASSANRQVVSYEQYF,TRBV5-1,TRBJ2-7,NA,NA
TGTGCCAGCAGCTTAGGAGGCAGGGGAGTCACCTACGAGCAGTACTTC,CASSLGGRGVTYEQYF,TRBV13,TRBJ2-7,NA,NA
TGTGCCAGCAGTTCGGCCGGGACAGAAGAGACCCAGTACTTC,CASSSAGTEETQYF,TRBV6-6,TRBJ2-5,few,TRBD1
TGCAGTGCTAGTTCTTCCGGGACTTGGGGACATAGAGACACTGAAGCTTTCTTT,CSASSSGTWGHRDTEAFF,TRBV20-1,TRBJ1-1,many,NA
TGCAGTGCTAGAGACCTGGGGACTAGCGGGAGGGCAGCCGAGCAGTACTTC,CSARDLGTSGRAAEQYF,TRBV20-1,TRBJ2-7,few,TRBD2